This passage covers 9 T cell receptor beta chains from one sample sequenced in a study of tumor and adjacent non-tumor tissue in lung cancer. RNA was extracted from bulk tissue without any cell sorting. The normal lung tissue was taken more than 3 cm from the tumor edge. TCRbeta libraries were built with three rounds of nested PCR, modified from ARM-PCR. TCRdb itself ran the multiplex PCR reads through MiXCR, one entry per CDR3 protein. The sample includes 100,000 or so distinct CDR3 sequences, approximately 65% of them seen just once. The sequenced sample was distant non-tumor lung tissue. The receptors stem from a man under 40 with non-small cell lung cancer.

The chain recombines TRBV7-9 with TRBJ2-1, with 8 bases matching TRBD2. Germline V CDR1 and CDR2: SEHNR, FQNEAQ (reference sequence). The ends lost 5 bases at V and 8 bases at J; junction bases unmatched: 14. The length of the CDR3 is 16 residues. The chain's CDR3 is CASSPGMSPGGYEQFF. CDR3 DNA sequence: TGTGCCAGCAGCCCCGGGATGTCCCCGGGGGGGTATGAGCAGTTCTTC.

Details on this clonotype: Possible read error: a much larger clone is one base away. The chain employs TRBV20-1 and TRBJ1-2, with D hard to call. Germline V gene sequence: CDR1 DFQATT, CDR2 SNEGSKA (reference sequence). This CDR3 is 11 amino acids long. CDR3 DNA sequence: TGCAGCGCCATGGAAAACTATGGCTACACCTTC. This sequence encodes CSAMENYGYTF.

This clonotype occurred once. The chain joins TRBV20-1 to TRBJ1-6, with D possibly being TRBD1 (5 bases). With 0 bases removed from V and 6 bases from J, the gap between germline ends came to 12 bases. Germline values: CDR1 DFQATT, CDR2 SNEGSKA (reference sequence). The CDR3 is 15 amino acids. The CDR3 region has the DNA TGCAGTGCTAGAGAGGCAAGGGGCTTTAATTCACCCCTCCACTTT. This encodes CSAREARGFNSPLHF.

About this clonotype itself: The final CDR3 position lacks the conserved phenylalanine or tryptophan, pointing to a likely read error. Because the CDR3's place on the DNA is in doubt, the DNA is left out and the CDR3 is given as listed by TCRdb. The CDR3 loop is CSARVGERLFS. The chain uses TRBV20-1 and TRBJ1-4. Germline V gives CDR1 DFQATT, CDR2 SNEGSKA (reference sequence). The CDR3 sequence runs 11 residues, both termini included.

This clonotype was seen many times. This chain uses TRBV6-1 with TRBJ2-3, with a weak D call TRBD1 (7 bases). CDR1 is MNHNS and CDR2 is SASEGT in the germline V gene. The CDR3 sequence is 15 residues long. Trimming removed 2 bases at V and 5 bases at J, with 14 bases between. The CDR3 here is CASSEWRGQGDTQYF. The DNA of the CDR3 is TGTGCCAGCAGTGAATGGAGGGGGCAGGGAGATACGCAGTATTTT.

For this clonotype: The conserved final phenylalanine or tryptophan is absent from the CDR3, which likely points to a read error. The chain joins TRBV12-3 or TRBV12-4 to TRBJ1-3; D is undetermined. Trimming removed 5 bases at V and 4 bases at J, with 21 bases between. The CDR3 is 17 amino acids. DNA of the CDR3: TGTGCCAGCAGTCCCCACCGACATGGGGTAGCCGGAAACACCATATATCTT. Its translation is CASSPHRHGVAGNTIYL.

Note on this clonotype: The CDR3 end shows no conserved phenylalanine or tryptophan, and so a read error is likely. DNA for the CDR3: TGCGCCACAGAAGTTGGGACTAGCGGTAGCAATGAGCAGTTCTTG. It is translated as CATEVGTSGSNEQFL. The rearrangement links TRBV10-1 to TRBJ2-1; 11 bases are a match to TRBD2. The length of the CDR3 is 15 residues. Germline trimming cut 10 bases from V and 6 bases from J; bases unmatched to any gene: 11. Looked up from germline, CDR1 is WNHNN and CDR2 is SYGVQD (reference sequence).

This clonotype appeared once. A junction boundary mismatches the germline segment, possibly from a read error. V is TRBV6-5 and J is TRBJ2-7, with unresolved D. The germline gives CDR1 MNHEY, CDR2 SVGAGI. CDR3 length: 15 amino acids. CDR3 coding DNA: TGTGCAAGCAGTTATAATGGGGATCCCTCCTTCGAGCAGTACTTC. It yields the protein CASSYNGDPSFEQYF.

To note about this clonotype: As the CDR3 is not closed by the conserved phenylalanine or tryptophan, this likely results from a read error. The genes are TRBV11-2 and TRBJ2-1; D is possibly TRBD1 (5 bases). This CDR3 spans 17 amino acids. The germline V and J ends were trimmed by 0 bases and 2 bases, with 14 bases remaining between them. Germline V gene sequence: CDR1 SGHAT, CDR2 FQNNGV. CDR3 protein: CASSLEVGRVTYNEQFS. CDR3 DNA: TGTGCCAGCAGCTTAGAGGTCGGCAGGGTGACCTACAATGAGCAGTTCTCC.